These 10 T cell receptor beta chains originate from one sample sequenced in a study of T cells after somatic rescue of genetic block. Sequencing was performed with immunoSEQ multiplex PCR; in TCRdb, only in-frame clones are kept and a portion is missing. Here the sample spans approximately 100,000 clones, approximately 90% being singletons. The sample consisted of peripheral blood mononuclear cells (PBMCs). The receptors stem from a woman younger than 30.

V is TRBV29-1 and J is TRBJ1-4; D is possibly TRBD1 (6 bases). Germline V gene sequence: CDR1 SQVTM, CDR2 ANQGSEA. This CDR3 contains 13 residues. Between the trimmed V and J ends, which lost 6 bases and 3 bases, there was a span of 11 bases. CDR3 bases: TGCAGCGTCGGGACAAGATCTAATGAAAAACTGTTTTTT. It is translated as CSVGTRSNEKLFF.

The V and J genes are TRBV5-1 and TRBJ2-5; TRBD1 agrees at 7 bases. The V gene end was trimmed by 7 bases and the J gene end by 7 bases; junction bases not matched to a gene: 10. This CDR3 has 13 residues. Germline values: CDR1 SGHRS, CDR2 YFSETQ. Here the CDR3 reads CASGPGGLGTQYF. The CDR3 nucleotides read TGCGCCAGCGGGCCAGGGGGATTGGGGACCCAGTACTTC.

The chain employs TRBV5-1 and TRBJ1-1; TRBD1 matches 7 bases. J lost 7 bases, V lost 0 bases, and 3 bases had no gene match. There are 13 residues in the CDR3. The germline V gene has CDR1 SGHRS and CDR2 YFSETQ. CDR3 protein: CASSLGDSSEAFF. DNA for the CDR3: TGCGCCAGCAGCTTGGGGGACAGCAGTGAAGCTTTCTTT.

The chain has TRBV6-5 and TRBJ2-2; D perhaps matches TRBD2 (6 bases). Germline loops: CDR1 MNHEY, CDR2 SVGAGI. V shed 4 bases and J shed 0 bases, with 12 bases lying between them. This CDR3 comprises 16 residues. CDR3 region: CASSSGVFANTGELFF. DNA of the CDR3: TGTGCCAGCAGTTCGGGGGTTTTCGCGAACACCGGGGAGCTGTTTTTT.

The chain links TRBV4-2 to TRBJ2-3, with D possibly TRBD1 on 7 matching bases. The CDR3 has 16 amino acids. Looked up from germline, CDR1 is LGHNA and CDR2 is YNFKEQ. V shed 1 base and J shed 4 bases, with 15 bases lying between them. CDR3 nucleotide sequence: TGTGCCAGCAGCCAAGGACTAGTCAGGGGGTCAGATACGCAGTATTTT. Translating gives CASSQGLVRGSDTQYF.

The rearrangement uses TRBV5-1 and TRBJ2-1; 9 nucleotides align to TRBD1. The ends lost 4 bases at V and 8 bases at J; junction bases unmatched: 7. Germline values: CDR1 SGHRS, CDR2 YFSETQ. This CDR3 region has 14 residues. As DNA, the CDR3 is TGCGCCAGCAGCCCGGGACAGGGAGCGGATGAGCAGTTCTTC. It encodes CASSPGQGADEQFF.

The chain recombines TRBV4-2 with TRBJ2-7; perhaps TRBD2 as D (5 bases). CDR1 is LGHNA, CDR2 YNFKEQ, per germline. The length of the CDR3 is 15 residues. The V end was cut by 2 bases, the J end by 0 bases, with 11 bases between. The CDR3 nucleotides are TGTGCCAGCAGCCAACGCCGTACTAGCTCCTACGAGCAGTACTTC. Protein: CASSQRRTSSYEQYF.

In this sample, this clone turned up a few times. The chain is built from TRBV10-3 and TRBJ1-2; D remains ambiguous. Between the trimmed V and J ends, which lost 3 bases and 5 bases, there was a span of 13 bases. The CDR3 length is 14 residues. Germline CDR1 reads ENHRY; CDR2 reads SYGVKD. The CDR3 DNA reads TGTGCCATCAGTGAATTAGGGCCAAGGTATGGCTACACCTTC. Its protein product is CAISELGPRYGYTF.

A few counts support this clone. The V call is TRBV5-1, the J call TRBJ2-3; 12 positions agree with TRBD2. Trimming at V came to 0 bases and at J to 2 bases, leaving 10 bases not matched to a gene. The CDR3 has 19 residues. Looked up from germline, CDR1 is SGHRS and CDR2 is YFSETQ. The DNA for the CDR3 is TGCGCCAGCAGCTTGGAATGGACTAGCGGGACTAGTACCACAGATACGCAGTATTTT. Encoded protein: CASSLEWTSGTSTTDTQYF.

The chain carries TRBV28 and TRBJ2-7, with 7 nucleotides matching TRBD2. V was clipped by 7 bases and J by 1 base; unmatched bases: 1. Germline-derived CDR1 and CDR2 are MDHEN and SYDVKM. This CDR3 has 12 amino acids. CDR3 region: CASIGGSYEQYF. In nucleotides, the CDR3 is TGTGCCAGCATCGGGGGGTCCTACGAGCAGTACTTC. Variable domain in full (rest from reference TRBV28 and TRBJ2-7): DVKVTQSSRYLVKRTGEKVFLECVQDMDHENMFWYRQDPGLGLRLIYFSYDVKMKEKGDIPEGYSVSREKKERFSLILESASTNQTSMYLCASIGGSYEQYFGPGTRLTVT.